The TCR beta chain under discussion was sequenced for a study of T cells expressing NK-cell markers. Background on the study: Sequencing covered eight donors, seven HCMV-seropositive and one seronegative. Points from the study as a whole: One observes that, in several donors, these clonotypes were also the leading ones within the CD3+CD56-NKG2C+ fraction.

Scientists made TCR beta cDNA using 5'RACE template switching with UMIs. TCRdb re-called the 5' RACE reads; every CDR3 protein appears as one record, without DNA. The sample has some 600,000 distinct CDR3 sequences, and its top ten clones hold less than 4.5%. The CDR3 sequence is 13 residues long. CDR1 is LGHNA, CDR2 YSLEER, per germline. In regard to this clonotype: Its antigen is still unknown.

The chain carries TRBV4-3 and TRBJ2-1. The sample was blood T cells: a sorted CD56 or NKG2C T cell subset, CD4+ or CD8+ T cells, or bulk PBMC T cells (not recorded which). The clonotype was recovered from a man younger than 35 in good health. CDR3: CASSGLPYNEQFF.